Presented here are 17 T cell receptor beta chains from one specimen sequenced in a study of early stage breast cancer tumors. TCRdb's table, derived via immunoSEQ multiplex PCR, lists solely in-frame clones and lacks some. The sample contains nearly 25,000 clones, about 70% of which appear only once. Source material: breast tumor tissue. The receptors were gathered from a person in their sixties with breast cancer.

V usage is TRBV27 and J usage is TRBJ1-2, with TRBD1 identical over 12 bases. The J segment lost 8 bases and the V segment lost 2 bases, leaving 6 bases of the junction unmatched. The germline gives CDR1 MNHEY, CDR2 SMNVEV (reference sequence). The CDR3 has 15 residues. The CDR3 loop reads CASSLGGTGGVGYTF. In DNA, the CDR3 is TGTGCCAGCAGTTTAGGCGGGACAGGGGGCGTAGGCTACACCTTC.

The chain is built from TRBV10-3 and TRBJ2-1; tentatively, D is TRBD2 (5 bases). Trimming took off 10 bases at V and 5 bases at J, with 12 bases between the two ends. The CDR3 contains 12 residues. In germline, CDR1 is ENHRY, CDR2 SYGVKD. Here the CDR3 reads CATSDWDNEQFF. The CDR3 coding sequence is TGTGCCACTTCGGACTGGGACAATGAGCAGTTCTTC.

The rearrangement joins TRBV7-2 to TRBJ2-7, with TRBD2 matching over 7 bases. CDR1 SGHTA and CDR2 FQGNSA come from the germline V gene. There are 15 residues in the CDR3. The trim removed 5 bases at V and 1 base at J, leaving 8 bases unmatched. The CDR3 is CASSPTSTRSYEQYF. CDR3 DNA sequence: TGTGCCAGCAGCCCGACTAGCACCCGTTCCTACGAGCAGTACTTC.

This clone was found once. The chain has TRBV10-3 and TRBJ2-2, with a weak D call TRBD1 (5 bases). CDR1 is ENHRY, CDR2 SYGVKD, per germline. The CDR3 has 15 residues. Trimming stripped 4 bases from V and 1 base from J, with 10 bases between. CDR3 amino acids: CAISGGSGNTGELFF. CDR3 sequence (DNA): TGTGCCATCAGTGGGGGCTCGGGGAACACCGGGGAGCTGTTTTTT.

For this clone: Other DNA sequences of this sample code for an identical CDR3. The V and J genes are TRBV16 and TRBJ1-2, with no clear D. The CDR3 contains 12 residues. Trimming removed 0 bases from V and 6 bases from J, with 5 bases in between. CDR1 KGHSY and CDR2 FQNENV come from the germline V gene. This CDR3 is CASSQSRNGYTF. CDR3 nucleotide sequence: TGTGCCAGCAGCCAATCGAGGAATGGCTACACCTTC.

This sequence joins TRBV10-2 and TRBJ2-2; perhaps TRBD2 as D (5 bases). CDR1 WSHSY and CDR2 SAAADI come from the germline V gene. The ends were cut back, 10 bases at V and 4 bases at J, with 19 bases in the middle. This CDR3 has 15 residues. CDR3 bases: TGCGCCATCTCGAAGGGAGTAGGCGGCACCGGGGAGCTGTTTTTT. Protein sequence: CAISKGVGGTGELFF.

The chain uses TRBV7-9 and TRBJ2-7; TRBD1 matches 8 bases. From germline, CDR1 is SEHNR and CDR2 FQNEAQ (reference sequence). CDR3 length equals 15 residues. With V trimmed by 4 bases and J by 6 bases, 11 bases remained unmatched. The CDR3 reads CASSSRTGKVREQYF. Written as DNA, the CDR3 is TGTGCCAGCAGCTCCAGGACAGGGAAAGTACGCGAGCAGTACTTC.

In this sample, this clone turned up a few times. The J gene is TRBJ2-5, the V gene TRBV29-1; 11 nucleotides match TRBD1. With 7 bases clipped from V and 5 bases from J, the junction kept 12 bases outside the gene matches. CDR1 and CDR2 (germline): SQVTM, ANQGSEA. CDR3 length equals 15 residues. CDR3 region: CSAWDRGTPGETQYF. As DNA, the CDR3 is TGCAGCGCCTGGGACAGGGGGACTCCAGGGGAGACCCAGTACTTC.

The chain has TRBV4-1 and TRBJ2-7; the D gene is possibly TRBD2 (7 bases). V lost 1 base and J 7 bases, leaving 17 bases between the germline ends. Germline V gene sequence: CDR1 MGHRA, CDR2 YSYEKL. CDR3 length: 15 amino acids. The CDR3 here is CASSQVYRGAGEQYF. The CDR3 bases are TGCGCCAGCAGCCAAGTATATCGGGGGGCCGGGGAGCAGTACTTC.

CDR3 nucleotides: TGTGCCAGCAGTTTAGACGGGAACTCCTACGAGCAGTACTTC. Translation: CASSLDGNSYEQYF. This chain links TRBV28 with TRBJ2-7; perhaps TRBD2 as D (5 bases). Deletions cut 2 bases from V and 0 bases from J, with 8 bases between. The CDR3 length is 14 residues. Germline-derived CDR1 and CDR2 are MDHEN and SYDVKM.

The V gene is TRBV4-2, the J gene TRBJ2-6; 7 positions agree with TRBD2. V lost 5 bases to trimming and J lost 4 bases; unmatched junction nucleotides: 20. Germline V lookup: CDR1 LGHNA, CDR2 YNFKEQ. CDR3 length: 20 residues. The CDR3 nucleotides are TGTGCCAGCAGCTACTTTCTCCTGGCTAGCGGTTCTGGCGGGGCCAACGTCCTGACTTTC. It is translated as CASSYFLLASGSGGANVLTF.

The V gene is TRBV7-7, the J gene TRBJ2-5; D call uncertain. Deletions cut 7 bases from V and 2 bases from J, with 11 bases between. This CDR3 has 13 residues. Germline CDR1 SSHAT, CDR2 FNYEAQ (reference sequence). This CDR3 reads CASTRGRQETQYF. In DNA form, the CDR3 reads TGTGCCAGCACAAGAGGCAGACAAGAGACCCAGTACTTC.

This chain uses TRBV5-8 with TRBJ2-1; possibly TRBD2 for D (6 bases). CDR1 is SGHTS and CDR2 is YDEGEE in the germline V gene. V dropped 4 bases and J dropped 7 bases, with 12 bases sitting between them. There are 13 residues in the CDR3. The CDR3 loop reads CASSRLALNEQFF. CDR3 DNA sequence: TGTGCCAGCAGCCGCCTAGCGTTGAATGAGCAGTTCTTC.

DNA for the CDR3: TGTGCCAGTAGTCCCGGGACACCGACTGGGCAGTACTTC. It codes for CASSPGTPTGQYF. The genes are TRBV19 and TRBJ2-7, with D possibly matching TRBD1 (6 bases). CDR1 and CDR2 (germline): LNHDA, SQIVND (reference sequence). The germline V and J ends were trimmed by 5 bases and 9 bases, with 17 bases remaining between them. The CDR3 has 13 amino acids. Looking up the rest from reference TRBV19 and TRBJ2-7 gives the full variable domain: DGGITQSPKYLFRKEGQNVTLSCEQNLNHDAMYWYRQDPGQGLRLIYYSQIVNDFQKGDIAEGYSVSREKKESFPLTVTSAQKNPTAFYLCASSPGTPTGQYFGPGTRLTVT.

This clone showed up just once. Here the CDR3 DNA reads TGTGCCAGCACCCAGGGATGGACTGAAGCTTTCTTT. As protein: CASTQGWTEAFF. V is TRBV6-5 and J is TRBJ1-1; a possible D gene is TRBD1 (5 bases). The V gene lost 7 bases and the J gene lost 5 bases, with 11 bases spanning the gap. This CDR3 is built from 12 residues. Germline assignment: CDR1 MNHEY and CDR2 SVGAGI.

This chain connects TRBV4-3 to TRBJ1-4, with TRBD1 matching 7 bases. Germline loops: CDR1 LGHNA, CDR2 YSLEER. The CDR3 is 17 amino acids. V was clipped by 0 bases and J by 7 bases; unmatched bases: 11. In DNA, the CDR3 is TGCGCCAGCAGCCAAGACCGACAGGGAGGCGGAAGTGAAAAACTGTTTTTT. This codes for CASSQDRQGGGSEKLFF.

The chain recombines TRBV15 with TRBJ1-4, with D unresolved. The V and J ends lost 3 bases and 0 bases respectively, with 11 bases between them. This CDR3 has 16 amino acids. CDR1 is LNHNV, CDR2 YYDKDF, per germline (reference sequence). The CDR3 bases are TGTGCCACCAGCAGGACTGCCGGAGCAACTAATGAAAAACTGTTTTTT. Translated, it gives CATSRTAGATNEKLFF.